The entry below gives a single TCR beta chain sequence along with its context. No antigen is known for it. All patients were untreated before thyroid surgery. The sample belongs to a study of metastatic and nonmetastatic thyroid tumors. Study-level information: For malignant and benign thyroid patients, tumor or nodule tissue and blood were the sources whose repertoires were compared.

Through MiXCR, TCRdb re-clonotyped the PCR reads. The sample has approximately 11,000 clones; under 30% are singletons. Study-wide findings and caveats: When malignant thyroid tumors were compared with benign nodules, TCR beta diversity was reportedly significantly higher in the malignant tumors. This held in both blood and tumor samples.

Sequences were obtained from tumor tissue. The clonotype comes from a male donor with papillary thyroid cancer or a benign thyroid nodule (not recorded which). Some clones in this sample may be carry-over from other donors' samples.

CDR3 sequence reads: CSAADGMNQPQHF. The CDR3 bases are TGCAGTGCCGCAGACGGTATGAATCAGCCCCAGCATTTT. J is TRBJ1-5 and V is TRBV20-1; no clear D. The V and J ends lost 6 bases and 4 bases respectively, with 13 bases between them. Germline CDR1 and CDR2: DFQATT and SNEGSKA (reference sequence). The CDR3 is 13 residues long.